Each of the 26 T cell receptor beta chains below was sequenced from the same sample in a study of somatic mutations in cytotoxic T cells in rheumatoid arthritis (dated by TCRdb to about 2017). Library construction relied on the immunoSEQ multiplex PCR assay. TCRdb provides this immuneACCESS table in a form limited to in-frame rearrangements. Some clones are lacking; in checked studies, under half of them reflect an unresolved V gene, and why the rest are absent is not known. In all, the sample holds about 11,000 clones, and around four fifths of those were seen once. Around 8.6% of the sample is held by the ten biggest clonotypes. Sequences were obtained from CD8+ T cells sorted from blood. These TCRs come from an older woman with rheumatoid arthritis.

The chain recombines TRBV5-1 with TRBJ2-7; TRBD1 matches 7 bases. CDR1 and CDR2 (germline): SGHRS, YFSETQ. The V and J ends lost 4 bases and 0 bases, in that order; junction bases with no gene match: 7. The CDR3 has 15 amino acids. The chain's CDR3 is CASSPQTGSSYEQYF. Here the CDR3 DNA reads TGCGCCAGCAGCCCCCAGACAGGGAGCTCCTACGAGCAGTACTTC.

V usage is TRBV7-8 and J usage is TRBJ2-7, with TRBD1 matching 10 bases. The CDR3 is made up of 14 amino acids. The germline V gene encodes CDR1 SGHVS and CDR2 FQNEAQ. V was clipped by 5 bases and J by 5 bases; unmatched bases: 6. The CDR3 DNA follows: TGTGCCAGCAGCCCGAGACAGGGGGCCAACGAGCAGTACTTC. This translates into CASSPRQGANEQYF. The variable domain in full, completed from reference TRBV7-8 and TRBJ2-7, reads GAGVSQSPRYKVAKRGQDVALRCDPISGHVSLFWYQQALGQGPEFLTYFQNEAQLDKSGLPSDRFFAERPEGSVSTLKIQRTQQEDSAVYLCASSPRQGANEQYFGPGTRLTVT.

The V call is TRBV2, the J call TRBJ1-3, with 8 nucleotides matching TRBD1. V was pared by 8 bases and J by 3 bases, with 12 bases of the junction left unmatched. The CDR3 length is 16 residues. CDR1 is SNHLY and CDR2 is FYNNEI in the germline V gene. Written as DNA, the CDR3 is TGTGCCAGCGGGGGGTCGCAGGGGGCGCTTGGAAACACCATATATTTT. Translating gives CASGGSQGALGNTIYF.

This sequence joins TRBV4-3 and TRBJ2-5; TRBD2 matches 7 bases. TRBJ2-7 explains the end of the DNA better; the J call may be wrong. Germline V gene lookup returns CDR1 LGHNA and CDR2 YSLEER. The CDR3 is 17 residues long. As DNA, the CDR3 is TGCGCCAGCAGCCAAGATCCCCCCGAGGGAGGGCCTTACGAGCAGTACTTC. It specifies CASSQDPPEGGPYEQYF.

V usage is TRBV29-1 and J usage is TRBJ2-5; 10 positions match TRBD1. Near its end, the DNA agrees better with TRBJ2-7, so the J call may be wrong. CDR1 SQVTM and CDR2 ANQGSEA come from the germline V gene. This CDR3 contains 13 residues. CDR3 in DNA: TGCAGCGTTGAGGGACAGGGGTTTTACGAGCAGTACTTC. It translates to CSVEGQGFYEQYF.

This chain links TRBV5-1 with TRBJ2-1; 7 nucleotides align to TRBD1. Unmatched junction bases numbered 5, after V lost 3 bases and J lost 5 bases. CDR3 length: 14 residues. Germline values: CDR1 SGHRS, CDR2 YFSETQ. CDR3 nucleotide sequence: TGCGCCAGCAGCTCCTGGACAGGTGACAATGAGCAGTTCTTC. Translating it yields CASSSWTGDNEQFF.

With regard to this clone: One end of the junction does not line up with germline, which may come from a read error. The chain has TRBV30 and TRBJ1-3, with D maybe TRBD1 (6 bases). This CDR3 has 14 amino acids. CDR1 is GTSNPN, CDR2 SVGIG, per germline (reference sequence). The CDR3 is CATDSHGSGDTIYF. DNA of the CDR3: TGTGCCACGGACAGCCATGGCTCTGGAGACACCATATATTTT.

V usage is TRBV14 and J usage is TRBJ2-7; D uncertain. The CDR3 covers 13 residues. The V gene's germline CDR1 is SGHDN and CDR2 FVKESK. Trimming took 1 base from V and 2 from J, leaving 6 bases between them. The chain's CDR3 is CASSQGYTYEQYF. The CDR3 DNA reads as TGTGCCAGCAGCCAAGGGTACACCTACGAGCAGTACTTC.

The chain is built from TRBV29-1 and TRBJ2-7; 7 bases are shared with TRBD1. The V and J ends lost 6 bases and 3 bases, in that order; junction bases with no gene match: 14. The germline CDR1 and CDR2 sequences are SQVTM and ANQGSEA. The CDR3 totals 15 residues. CDR3 nucleotides: TGCAGCGTGGACAGGCGAGGGGCTGGGGACTACGAGCAGTACTTC. It specifies CSVDRRGAGDYEQYF.

The V gene is TRBV10-2, the J gene TRBJ2-7; 9 nucleotides agree with TRBD2. The CDR3 spans 14 residues. The trim removed 8 bases at V and 1 base at J, leaving 6 bases unmatched. The germline V gene has CDR1 WSHSY and CDR2 SAAADI. The chain's CDR3 is CASQITSGSYEQYF. CDR3 in DNA: TGCGCCAGCCAGATTACTAGCGGGTCCTACGAGCAGTACTTC.

V and J are TRBV27 and TRBJ1-5; no reliable D call. The germline CDR1 and CDR2 sequences are MNHEY and SMNVEV (reference sequence). V lost 5 bases to trimming and J lost 2 bases, with 16 bases between them. The CDR3 contains 16 residues. CDR3 sequence: CASSLSFGDGNQPQHF. In DNA, the CDR3 is TGTGCCAGCAGTCTTTCATTCGGAGACGGCAATCAGCCCCAGCATTTT.

The V gene is TRBV6-1, the J gene TRBJ1-1; D uncertain. There are 11 residues in the CDR3. V was cut by 3 bases and J by 7 bases, with 6 bases left in between. The germline CDR1 and CDR2 sequences are MNHNS and SASEGT. For the CDR3, the DNA is TGTGCCAGCAGTGACAGAATTGAAGCTTTCTTT. This encodes CASSDRIEAFF.

The V and J genes are TRBV4-1 and TRBJ2-7; no clear D gene. Trimming cost V 1 base and J 7 bases, with 14 bases left between them. The germline gives CDR1 MGHRA, CDR2 YSYEKL. The CDR3 contains 14 residues. CDR3 amino acids: CASSQGLLVGEQYF. The CDR3 DNA sequence: TGCGCCAGCAGCCAAGGTCTGCTGGTCGGGGAGCAGTACTTC.

The sample holds one count of this clone. The chain combines TRBV19 with TRBJ2-7; no definite D call. Between the trimmed V and J ends, which lost 5 bases and 1 base, there was a span of 18 bases. Per the germline V gene, CDR1 is LNHDA and CDR2 is SQIVND (reference sequence). This CDR3 comprises 16 residues. DNA of the CDR3: TGTGCCAGTAGTCCCGACTTTCCCGGTAGATCCTACGAGCAGTACTTC. The encoded protein is CASSPDFPGRSYEQYF.

The J gene is TRBJ2-4, the V gene TRBV27, with D hard to call. CDR3 length: 13 amino acids. The germline V gene encodes CDR1 MNHEY and CDR2 SMNVEV (reference sequence). With 0 bases removed from V and 9 bases from J, the gap between germline ends came to 9 bases. The CDR3 nucleotides read TGTGCCAGCAGTTTATCTCCCGGGTTCATTCAGTACTTC. Encoded protein: CASSLSPGFIQYF.

The chain carries TRBV28 and TRBJ1-2; D not certain. Per germline, CDR1 MDHEN and CDR2 SYDVKM. This CDR3 is built from 12 residues. V lost 6 bases and J lost 4, with 9 bases in between. The CDR3 bases are TGTGCCAGCAGGACCGACACCTATGGCTACACCTTC. Its translation is CASRTDTYGYTF.

The DNA of the CDR3 is TGTGCCAGCAGTTACTCAACAGGGAGCAATCAGCCCCAGCATTTT. Amino acid sequence: CASSYSTGSNQPQHF. The chain recombines TRBV6-5 with TRBJ1-5, with TRBD1 as a possible D gene (6 bases). The CDR3 totals 15 residues. Germline CDR1 reads MNHEY; CDR2 reads SVGAGI. Trimming shortened V by 0 bases and J by 1 base, and 7 bases separated the two germline ends.

This clone was recorded a few times. V and J are TRBV9 and TRBJ2-4; 7 bases agree with TRBD1. V lost 3 bases to trimming and J lost 0 bases; unmatched junction nucleotides: 6. This CDR3 spans 16 amino acids. Germline CDR1 reads SGDLS; CDR2 reads YYNGEE. Written as DNA, the CDR3 is TGTGCCAGCAGCGATACAGGGGACCTAGCCAAAAACATTCAGTACTTC. It codes for CASSDTGDLAKNIQYF.

This chain connects TRBV27 to TRBJ1-6; TRBD1 matches at 10 bases. V shed 3 bases and J 5 bases; nucleotides not matched to a gene: 4. Germline V lookup: CDR1 MNHEY, CDR2 SMNVEV (reference sequence). This CDR3 is built from 16 residues. CDR3 nucleotides: TGTGCCAGCAGTTTCTGGGACAGGGGCCATAATTCACCCCTCCACTTT. Its translation: CASSFWDRGHNSPLHF.

This clone was seen a handful of times. The rearrangement joins TRBV2 to TRBJ2-1; TRBD2 matches 7 bases. V lost 6 bases and J lost 12; bases outside the gene matches: 11. There are 13 residues in the CDR3. Germline-derived CDR1 and CDR2 are SNHLY and FYNNEI. The CDR3 is CASSPTSALGQFF. The CDR3 DNA is TGTGCCAGCAGCCCTACTAGCGCCCTTGGGCAGTTCTTC.

V gene TRBV9 combines with J gene TRBJ2-3, with TRBD1 matching over 8 bases. Germline loops: CDR1 SGDLS, CDR2 YYNGEE. Trimming took 3 bases from V and 2 from J; bases not matched to a gene: 17. The CDR3 loop spans 19 amino acids. In DNA form, the CDR3 reads TGTGCCAGCAGCGCCTCGGACAGGGCGGACCTGTTATCCACAGATACGCAGTATTTT. Protein: CASSASDRADLLSTDTQYF.

This clone appeared a single time. V is TRBV19 and J is TRBJ2-3; 9 nucleotides align to TRBD2. The germline V gene encodes CDR1 LNHDA and CDR2 SQIVND (reference sequence). The CDR3 is made up of 13 amino acids. The trim removed 9 bases at V and 4 bases at J, leaving 5 bases unmatched. The CDR3 loop is CARGLAGADTQYF. CDR3 bases: TGTGCCAGGGGACTAGCTGGGGCAGATACGCAGTATTTT.

The chain links TRBV7-6 to TRBJ2-7; D gene uncertain. Germline-derived CDR1 and CDR2 are SGHVS and FNYEAQ. Between the trimmed V and J ends, which lost 1 base and 2 bases, there was a span of 15 bases. There are 16 residues in the CDR3. The CDR3 spells CASSLVGGRRTYEQYF. The CDR3 DNA reads TGTGCCAGCAGCTTAGTAGGCGGTCGGCGAACCTACGAGCAGTACTTC.

The chain is built from TRBV29-1 and TRBJ2-5, with D perhaps matching TRBD1 (7 bases). With the DNA end fitting TRBJ2-7 better, the J assignment may be wrong. The CDR3 spans 13 residues. The germline V gene encodes CDR1 SQVTM and CDR2 ANQGSEA. CDR3 region: CSVQGGLSYEQYF. DNA of the CDR3: TGCAGCGTTCAGGGGGGTCTCTCCTACGAGCAGTACTTC.

This chain links TRBV6-4 with TRBJ2-2; a possible D gene is TRBD2 (6 bases). Germline CDR1 reads MRHNA; CDR2 reads SNTAGT. The germline V and J ends were trimmed by 1 base and 1 base, with 13 bases remaining between them. The CDR3 runs 17 residues. The CDR3 spells CASSDLGGIMNTGELFF. CDR3 DNA: TGTGCCAGCAGTGACTTAGGAGGGATTATGAACACCGGGGAGCTGTTTTTT.

This clone was observed a single time. The chain employs TRBV4-2 and TRBJ2-2; 9 nucleotides line up with TRBD2. V trimming: 0 bases; J trimming: 8 bases; junction bases outside the gene matches: 16. The germline gives CDR1 LGHNA, CDR2 YNFKEQ. This CDR3 has 19 residues. The CDR3 DNA follows: TGTGCCAGCAGCCAAGATTCAGGACCGGCGGGAGGGCCTTTAGGGGAGCTGTTTTTT. It specifies CASSQDSGPAGGPLGELFF.